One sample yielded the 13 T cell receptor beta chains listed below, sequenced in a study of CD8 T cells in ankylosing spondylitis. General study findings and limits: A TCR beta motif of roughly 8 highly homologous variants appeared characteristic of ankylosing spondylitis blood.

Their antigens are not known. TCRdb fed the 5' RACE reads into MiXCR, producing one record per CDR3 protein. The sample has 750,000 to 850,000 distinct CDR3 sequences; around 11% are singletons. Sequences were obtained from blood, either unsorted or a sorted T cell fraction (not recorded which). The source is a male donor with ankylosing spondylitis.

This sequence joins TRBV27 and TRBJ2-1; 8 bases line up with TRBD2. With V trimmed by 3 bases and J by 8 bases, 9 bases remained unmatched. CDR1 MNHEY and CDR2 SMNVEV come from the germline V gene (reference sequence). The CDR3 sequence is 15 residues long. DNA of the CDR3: TGTGCCAGCAGTTTCGTTCTTAGCGGGACGGATGAGCAGTTCTTC. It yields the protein CASSFVLSGTDEQFF.

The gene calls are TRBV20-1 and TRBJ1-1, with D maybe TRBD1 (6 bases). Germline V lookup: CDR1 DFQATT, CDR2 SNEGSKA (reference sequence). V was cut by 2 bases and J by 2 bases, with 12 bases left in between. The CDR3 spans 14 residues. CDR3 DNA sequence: TGCAGTGCTAGAACCTGGACAGCCAACACTGAAGCTTTCTTT. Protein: CSARTWTANTEAFF.

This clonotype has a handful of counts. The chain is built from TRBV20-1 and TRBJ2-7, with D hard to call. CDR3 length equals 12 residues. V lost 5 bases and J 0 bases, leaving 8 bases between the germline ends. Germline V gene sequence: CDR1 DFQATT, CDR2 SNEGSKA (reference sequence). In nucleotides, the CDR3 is TGCAGTGCTTTCTCATACTCCTACGAGCAGTACTTC. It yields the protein CSAFSYSYEQYF.

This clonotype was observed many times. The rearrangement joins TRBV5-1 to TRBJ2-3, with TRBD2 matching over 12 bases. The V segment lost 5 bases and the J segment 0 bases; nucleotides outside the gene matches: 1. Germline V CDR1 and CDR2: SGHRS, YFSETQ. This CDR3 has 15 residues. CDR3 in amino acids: CASRGTSGSTDTQYF. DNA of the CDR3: TGCGCCAGCAGAGGGACTAGCGGGAGCACAGATACGCAGTATTTT.

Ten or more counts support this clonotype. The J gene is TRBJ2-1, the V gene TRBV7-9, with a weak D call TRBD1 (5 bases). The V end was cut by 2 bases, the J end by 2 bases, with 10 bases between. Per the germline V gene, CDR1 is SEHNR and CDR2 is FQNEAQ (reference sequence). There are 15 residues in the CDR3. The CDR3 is CASSLQGITYNEQFF. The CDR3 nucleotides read TGTGCCAGCAGCTTACAGGGAATCACCTACAATGAGCAGTTCTTC.

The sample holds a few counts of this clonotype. The CDR3 DNA is TGTGCCAGCATTCCAGCAACTGGCCGATACGGAGTCTCGGTGTACACCTTC. It encodes CASIPATGRYGVSVYTF. The chain links TRBV5-6 to TRBJ1-2, with no clear D. Germline-derived CDR1 and CDR2 are SGHDT and YYEEEE. The CDR3 is 17 amino acids. The ends were cut back, 6 bases at V and 11 bases at J, with 32 bases in the middle. The whole variable domain, remainder taken from reference TRBV5-6 and TRBJ1-2, is DAGVTQSPTHLIKTRGQQVTLRCSPKSGHDTVSWYQQALGQGPQFIFQYYEEEERQRGNFPDRFSGHQFPNYSSELNVNALLLGDSALYLCASIPATGRYGVSVYTFGSGTRLTVV.

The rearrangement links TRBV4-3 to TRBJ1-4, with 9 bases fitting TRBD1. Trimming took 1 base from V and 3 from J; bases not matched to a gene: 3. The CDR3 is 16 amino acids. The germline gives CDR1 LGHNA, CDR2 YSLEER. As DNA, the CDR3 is TGCGCCAGCAGCCAAGGGGACAGGGTGGCTAATGAAAAACTGTTTTTT. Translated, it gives CASSQGDRVANEKLFF.

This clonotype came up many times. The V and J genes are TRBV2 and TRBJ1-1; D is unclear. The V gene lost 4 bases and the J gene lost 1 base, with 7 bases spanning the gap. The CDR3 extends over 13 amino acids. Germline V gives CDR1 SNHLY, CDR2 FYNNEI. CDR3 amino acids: CASSARENTEAFF. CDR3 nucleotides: TGTGCCAGCAGTGCGAGAGAGAACACTGAAGCTTTCTTT.

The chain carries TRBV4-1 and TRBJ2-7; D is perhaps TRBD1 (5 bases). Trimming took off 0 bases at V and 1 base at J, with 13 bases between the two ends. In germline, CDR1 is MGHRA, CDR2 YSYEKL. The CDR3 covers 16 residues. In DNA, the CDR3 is TGCGCCAGCAGCCAAGATAACAGGAACCGATCCTACGAGCAGTACTTC. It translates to CASSQDNRNRSYEQYF.

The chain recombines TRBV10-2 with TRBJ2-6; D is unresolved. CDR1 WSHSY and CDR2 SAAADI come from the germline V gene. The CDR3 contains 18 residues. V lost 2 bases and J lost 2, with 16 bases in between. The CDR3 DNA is TGCGCCAGCAGTGAGGCCCCAGAGTTATGGGCTGGGGCCAACGTCCTGACTTTC. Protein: CASSEAPELWAGANVLTF.

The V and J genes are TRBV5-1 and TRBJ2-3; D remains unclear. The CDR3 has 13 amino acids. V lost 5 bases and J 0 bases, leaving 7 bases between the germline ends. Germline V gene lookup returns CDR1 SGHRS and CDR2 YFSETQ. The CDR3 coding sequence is TGCGCCAGCAGGTCTTATAGCACAGATACGCAGTATTTT. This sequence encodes CASRSYSTDTQYF.

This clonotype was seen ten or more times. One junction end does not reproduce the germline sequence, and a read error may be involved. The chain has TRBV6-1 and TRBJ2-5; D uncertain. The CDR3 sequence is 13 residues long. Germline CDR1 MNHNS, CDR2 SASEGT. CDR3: CATSQDYQETQYF. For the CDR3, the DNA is TGTGCCACCAGTCAGGATTACCAAGAGACCCAGTACTTC.

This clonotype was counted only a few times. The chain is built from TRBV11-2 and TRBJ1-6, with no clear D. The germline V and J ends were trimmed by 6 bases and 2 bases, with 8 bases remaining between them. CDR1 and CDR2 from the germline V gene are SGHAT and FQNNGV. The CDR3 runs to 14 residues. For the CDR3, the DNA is TGTGCCAGCAGGACCTGGGCCTATAATTCACCCCTCCACTTT. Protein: CASRTWAYNSPLHF.